Below, 12 T cell receptor beta chains from the same sample are listed, as sequenced in a study of T cell responses to AZD1222 COVID-19 vaccine. TCRdb's table, derived via immunoSEQ multiplex PCR, lists solely in-frame clones and lacks some. The table shows under 130,000 clones, with about 81% occurring only once. The sample in question was peripheral blood, obtained on day 0 of AZD1222 vaccination. Every receptor here comes from an adult in good health.

V is TRBV6-5 and J is TRBJ2-7, with D tentatively TRBD1 (5 bases). Germline assignment: CDR1 MNHEY and CDR2 SVGAGI. V lost 0 bases and J 7 bases, leaving 13 bases between the germline ends. This CDR3 has 14 residues. The CDR3 region is CASSYSSRVGEQYF. CDR3 coding DNA: TGTGCCAGCAGTTACTCGTCCAGGGTCGGTGAGCAGTACTTC.

The rearrangement joins TRBV27 to TRBJ1-2; D gene ambiguous. Germline V gene lookup returns CDR1 MNHEY and CDR2 SMNVEV (reference sequence). This CDR3 is 16 amino acids long. Trimming removed 3 bases at V and 2 bases at J, with 16 bases between. CDR3 bases: TGTGCCAGCAGTTTCAGTCATATGGCAGAGAACTATGGCTACACCTTC. Translating gives CASSFSHMAENYGYTF.

J is TRBJ2-7 and V is TRBV5-5; a weak D match, TRBD1 (6 bases). V lost 2 bases and J 3 bases, leaving 9 bases between the germline ends. The CDR3 is made up of 13 amino acids. CDR1 is SGHKS, CDR2 YYEKEE, per germline (reference sequence). Here the CDR3 DNA reads TGTGCCAGCAGCTTCAGGGGAAACTACGAGCAGTACTTC. Amino acid sequence: CASSFRGNYEQYF.

V usage is TRBV6-5 and J usage is TRBJ1-5, with D perhaps matching TRBD1 (6 bases). This CDR3 region has 16 residues. V was pared by 0 bases and J by 3 bases, with 12 bases between. CDR1 and CDR2 (germline): MNHEY, SVGAGI. CDR3: CASSYSQTGNNQPQHF. Here the CDR3 DNA reads TGTGCCAGCAGTTACTCGCAGACAGGAAACAATCAGCCCCAGCATTTT.

The chain recombines TRBV4-3 with TRBJ1-1; 7 bases are a match to TRBD1. The V and J ends lost 1 base and 6 bases, in that order; junction bases with no gene match: 5. Germline V gene lookup returns CDR1 LGHNA and CDR2 YSLEER. The CDR3 is made up of 14 amino acids. In DNA, the CDR3 is TGCGCCAGCAGCCAAGGAGACAGGGAAGCTGAAGCTTTCTTT. Translating it yields CASSQGDREAEAFF.

This clone has more than one count but fewer than ten. This chain links TRBV7-9 with TRBJ1-2; D call uncertain. CDR3 length: 12 amino acids. The V gene's germline CDR1 is SEHNR and CDR2 FQNEAQ (reference sequence). Trimming took off 4 bases at V and 8 bases at J, with 11 bases between the two ends. The CDR3 is CASSSPTGGYTF. The CDR3 nucleotides are TGTGCCAGCAGCTCCCCTACTGGGGGCTACACCTTC. Filled out from reference TRBV7-9 and TRBJ1-2, the complete variable domain reads DTGVSQNPRHKITKRGQNVTFRCDPISEHNRLYWYRQTLGQGPEFLTYFQNEAQLEKSRLLSDRFSAERPKGSFSTLEIQRTEQGDSAMYLCASSSPTGGYTFGSGTRLTVV.

V and J are TRBV5-6 and TRBJ1-1, with D possibly being TRBD1 (5 bases). V lost 2 bases and J 1 base, leaving 6 bases between the germline ends. The CDR3 consists of 13 residues. Germline CDR1 is SGHDT and CDR2 is YYEEEE. CDR3 DNA sequence: TGTGCCAGCAGCTTTGGGGGGAACACTGAAGCTTTCTTT. Translated: CASSFGGNTEAFF.

The genes are TRBV6-2 or TRBV6-3 and TRBJ2-2, with a possible D match to TRBD2 (6 bases). The CDR3 consists of 15 residues. The V end was cut by 4 bases, the J end by 7 bases, with 16 bases between. Germline V CDR1 and CDR2: MNHEY, SVGEGT. In DNA form, the CDR3 reads TGTGCCAGCAGTTTCACGGGGACTCTCCTCGGGGAGCTGTTTTTT. It is translated as CASSFTGTLLGELFF.

The chain couples TRBV7-8 to TRBJ2-7; no reliable D call. Germline CDR1 reads SGHVS; CDR2 reads FQNEAQ. The V end was cut by 5 bases, the J end by 3 bases, with 14 bases between. The CDR3 consists of 14 residues. The CDR3 nucleotides are TGTGCCAGCAGCAGAACCGGTCCCAACTACGAGCAGTACTTC. It yields the protein CASSRTGPNYEQYF.

The J gene is TRBJ1-2, the V gene TRBV12-3 or TRBV12-4; possible D gene TRBD1, 6 bases. Trimming left V 5 bases short and J 4 bases short, with 11 bases between. The CDR3 extends over 13 amino acids. CDR3 region: CASSTQGRYGYTF. CDR3 coding DNA: TGTGCCAGCAGTACACAGGGTCGCTATGGCTACACCTTC.

In this sample, this clone turned up once. V and J are TRBV10-3 and TRBJ2-6, with D perhaps assigned TRBD1 or TRBD2 (5 bases each). Trimming pared 10 bases from V and 0 bases from J, leaving 19 bases between. The CDR3 is 17 residues long. Germline V gene lookup returns CDR1 ENHRY and CDR2 SYGVKD. For the CDR3, the DNA is TGTGCCACCGAGGGGACGTTTTTCAGCTCTGGGGCCAACGTCCTGACTTTC. As protein: CATEGTFFSSGANVLTF.

The chain is built from TRBV7-2 and TRBJ2-1; D remains unclear. Germline-derived CDR1 and CDR2 are SGHTA and FQGNSA. This CDR3 is 13 amino acids long. Between the trimmed V and J ends, which lost 3 bases and 8 bases, there was a span of 11 bases. CDR3 nucleotides: TGTGCCAGCAGCTTTCAAAGGGTTGATGAGCAGTTCTTC. Its translation: CASSFQRVDEQFF.